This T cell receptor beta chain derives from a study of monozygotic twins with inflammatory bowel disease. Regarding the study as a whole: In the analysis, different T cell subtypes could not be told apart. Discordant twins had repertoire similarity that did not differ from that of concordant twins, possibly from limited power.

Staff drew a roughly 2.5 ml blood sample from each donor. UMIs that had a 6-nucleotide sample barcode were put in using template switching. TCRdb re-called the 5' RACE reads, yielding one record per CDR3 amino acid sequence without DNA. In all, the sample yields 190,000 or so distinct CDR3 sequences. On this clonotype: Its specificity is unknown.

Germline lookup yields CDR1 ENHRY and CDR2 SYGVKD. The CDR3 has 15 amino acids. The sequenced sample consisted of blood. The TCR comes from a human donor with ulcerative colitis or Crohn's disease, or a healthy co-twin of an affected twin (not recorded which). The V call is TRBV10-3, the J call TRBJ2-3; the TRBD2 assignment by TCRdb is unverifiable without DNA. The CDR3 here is CAISWGGGAMNTQYF.